This passage covers 8 T cell receptor beta chains from one sample sequenced in a study of PD-1 blockade in mismatch repair-deficient tumors. Assay used: immunoSEQ multiplex PCR; TCRdb lists only in-frame clones, some missing. The sample yields about 120,000 clones, around three quarters seen once. The sequencing here drew on peripheral blood, taken more than 58 weeks after starting pembrolizumab. Receptor source: an adult with mismatch repair-deficient cancer.

The chain is built from TRBV2 and TRBJ2-1, with D perhaps assigned TRBD1 or TRBD2 (6 bases each). Germline loops: CDR1 SNHLY, CDR2 FYNNEI. CDR3 size: 15 residues. V lost 3 bases and J lost 3, with 12 bases in between. Here the CDR3 reads CASSDGGGYYNEQFF. In DNA form, the CDR3 reads TGTGCCAGCAGTGACGGGGGCGGATACTACAATGAGCAGTTCTTC.

The chain recombines TRBV2 with TRBJ2-7; D possibly matches TRBD1 or TRBD2 (6 bases each). CDR3 length: 15 residues. Germline CDR1 is SNHLY and CDR2 is FYNNEI. Trimming took 0 bases from V and 5 from J, leaving 14 bases between them. CDR3 residues: CASSEAGGHGHEQYF. The CDR3 DNA reads as TGTGCCAGCAGTGAAGCGGGGGGCCACGGCCACGAGCAGTACTTC. Looking up the rest from reference TRBV2 and TRBJ2-7 gives the full variable domain: EPEVTQTPSHQVTQMGQEVILRCVPISNHLYFYWYRQILGQKVEFLVSFYNNEISEKSEIFDDQFSVERPDGSNFTLKIRSTKLEDSAMYFCASSEAGGHGHEQYFGPGTRLTVT.

This clone was counted between two and nine times. The chain employs TRBV28 and TRBJ1-1, with unresolved D. The CDR3 runs to 13 residues. The V gene lost 6 bases and the J gene lost 7 bases, with 15 bases spanning the gap. Germline CDR1 MDHEN, CDR2 SYDVKM. The CDR3 is CASSPPQTHEAFF. The CDR3 DNA is TGTGCCAGCAGCCCCCCGCAGACCCATGAAGCTTTCTTT. Looking up the rest from reference TRBV28 and TRBJ1-1 gives the full variable domain: DVKVTQSSRYLVKRTGEKVFLECVQDMDHENMFWYRQDPGLGLRLIYFSYDVKMKEKGDIPEGYSVSREKKERFSLILESASTNQTSMYLCASSPPQTHEAFFGQGTRLTVV.

The V gene is TRBV7-3, the J gene TRBJ2-1; tentatively, D is TRBD2 (5 bases). Trimming took 5 bases from V and 5 from J, leaving 16 bases between them. CDR3 size: 15 residues. CDR1 is SGHTA, CDR2 FQGTGA, per germline. The CDR3 spells CASSPGIQSHNEQFF. Here the CDR3 DNA reads TGTGCCAGCAGCCCCGGGATCCAATCCCACAATGAGCAGTTCTTC.

The rearrangement uses TRBV2 and TRBJ1-6; D is undetermined. The V and J ends lost 2 bases and 10 bases respectively, with 6 bases between them. Germline V gives CDR1 SNHLY, CDR2 FYNNEI. The length of the CDR3 is 12 residues. CDR3 sequence: CASSETKSPLHF. CDR3 sequence (DNA): TGTGCCAGCAGTGAAACAAAATCACCCCTCCACTTT.

The table lists this clone with a few counts. The gene calls are TRBV19 and TRBJ2-5, with D possibly TRBD1 on 7 matching bases. CDR3 length: 15 residues. V was shortened by 3 bases and J by 5 bases, with 16 bases between the two germline ends. CDR1 LNHDA and CDR2 SQIVND come from the germline V gene (reference sequence). The CDR3 DNA reads TGTGCCAGTAGTATCGGAGGGGGCCTCCGGGAGACCCAGTACTTC. Translating gives CASSIGGGLRETQYF.

V and J are TRBV6-6 and TRBJ1-1; D uncertain. The CDR3 totals 13 residues. Germline-derived CDR1 and CDR2 are MNHNY and SVGAGI (reference sequence). V dropped 2 bases and J dropped 1 base, with 5 bases sitting between them. The CDR3 coding sequence is TGTGCCAGCAGTTACCGACAGAACACTGAAGCTTTCTTT. Translated, it gives CASSYRQNTEAFF.

The gene calls are TRBV6-1 and TRBJ2-7; 7 bases map to TRBD1. Losses at the gene ends were 6 bases for V and 4 bases for J; bases not matched to a gene: 6. CDR1 and CDR2 from the germline V gene are MNHNS and SASEGT. This CDR3 region has 13 residues. Written as DNA, the CDR3 is TGTGCCAGCAGGACAGGGATTAGTTACGAGCAGTACTTC. Its protein is CASRTGISYEQYF.